The 27 T cell receptor beta chains below all came from one sample that was sequenced in a study of blood T cell repertoires in COVID-19. The method was immunoSEQ multiplex PCR; TCRdb's version includes in-frame clones alone and lacks a portion of them. The data hold about 290,000 clones, with roughly 80% observed a single time. Sequencing was done on a sample of peripheral blood. The origin of the receptors is a woman aged 45-60 years with active or convalescent COVID-19.

The chain is built from TRBV28 and TRBJ2-2, with 11 nucleotides matching TRBD2. This CDR3 comprises 15 residues. CDR1 and CDR2 (germline): MDHEN, SYDVKM. The ends lost 6 bases at V and 7 bases at J; junction bases unmatched: 7. The CDR3 loop reads CASSLLAGGVGELFF. CDR3 in DNA: TGTGCCAGCAGCCTTCTAGCGGGAGGCGTCGGGGAGCTGTTTTTT.

Comments on this clone: The sample holds other DNA sequences that translate to the same CDR3. The chain employs TRBV11-2 and TRBJ2-5; 8 bases are shared with TRBD1. The germline V gene encodes CDR1 SGHAT and CDR2 FQNNGV. The CDR3 extends over 13 amino acids. V shed 5 bases and J 3 bases; nucleotides not matched to a gene: 2. The CDR3: CASSPDREETQYF. In DNA, the CDR3 is TGTGCCAGCAGCCCGGACAGGGAAGAGACCCAGTACTTC.

This clone was recorded once. The J gene is TRBJ2-5, the V gene TRBV11-3, with 10 bases aligning to TRBD1. J gave up 4 bases and V 5 bases, and 7 bases lay outside the gene matches. The CDR3 covers 15 residues. Germline V CDR1 and CDR2: SGHNT, YENEEA. CDR3 DNA sequence: TGTGCCAGCAGCGAGGGGACAGGGGTTTTAGAGACCCAGTACTTC. Protein sequence: CASSEGTGVLETQYF.

The J gene is TRBJ1-5, the V gene TRBV2; 9 nucleotides line up with TRBD1. The germline gives CDR1 SNHLY, CDR2 FYNNEI. The CDR3 totals 17 residues. V gave up 0 bases and J gave up 3 bases; unmatched junction bases: 6. Written as DNA, the CDR3 is TGTGCCAGCAGTGAAGCGGGACAGGGTATGGCCAATCAGCCCCAGCATTTT. This encodes CASSEAGQGMANQPQHF.

The chain couples TRBV6-1 to TRBJ2-3, with 7 bases identical to TRBD2. CDR3 length: 15 amino acids. Germline V gene sequence: CDR1 MNHNS, CDR2 SASEGT. The junction had 6 bases not matched to a gene; V was cut back by 2 bases and J by 4 bases. CDR3 coding DNA: TGTGCCAGCAGTGAACTGCGGGAGAGGCCAGATACGCAGTATTTT. This codes for CASSELRERPDTQYF.

The chain employs TRBV7-9 and TRBJ2-6, with 10 bases fitting TRBD2. J lost 0 bases, V lost 6 bases, and 5 bases had no gene match. Germline loops: CDR1 SEHNR, CDR2 FQNEAQ (reference sequence). The CDR3 spans 17 residues. As DNA, the CDR3 is TGTGCCAGCAGTCGACTAGCGGGTAGCTCTGGGGCCAACGTCCTGACTTTC. Translated: CASSRLAGSSGANVLTF.

DNA of the CDR3: TGCGCCAGCAGCTTGGATGTCGGACAGACCTACGAGCAGTACTTC. Encoded protein: CASSLDVGQTYEQYF. This chain uses TRBV5-1 with TRBJ2-7; possible D gene TRBD1, 6 bases. Per the germline V gene, CDR1 is SGHRS and CDR2 is YFSETQ. The CDR3 extends over 15 amino acids. V lost 0 bases and J lost 2, with 12 bases in between. The full variable domain, with the rest looked up from reference TRBV5-1 and TRBJ2-7, is KAGVTQTPRYLIKTRGQQVTLSCSPISGHRSVSWYQQTPGQGLQFLFEYFSETQRNKGNFPGRFSGRQFSNSRSEMNVSTLELGDSALYLCASSLDVGQTYEQYFGPGTRLTVT.

The chain recombines TRBV24-1 with TRBJ2-3; 7 positions match TRBD2. The junction had 5 bases not matched to a gene; V was cut back by 3 bases and J by 6 bases. In germline, CDR1 is KGHDR, CDR2 SFDVKD. The CDR3 consists of 14 residues. The CDR3 region has the DNA TGTGCCACCAGTGATAGCGGGATAGAGGATACGCAGTATTTT. It yields the protein CATSDSGIEDTQYF.

The chain has TRBV30 and TRBJ2-6, with D hard to call. Deletions cut 7 bases from V and 0 bases from J, with 19 bases between. Germline CDR1 and CDR2: GTSNPN and SVGIG (reference sequence). This CDR3 has 17 amino acids. The CDR3, as DNA: TGTGCCTCCGACGTTTACAGCACTCTCTCTGGGGCCAACGTCCTGACTTTC. It specifies CASDVYSTLSGANVLTF.

This clone was picked up one time. The V call is TRBV6-5, the J call TRBJ2-2; D might be TRBD1 (5 bases). Germline V gene sequence: CDR1 MNHEY, CDR2 SVGAGI. This CDR3 is 14 amino acids long. The V end was cut by 5 bases, the J end by 6 bases, with 13 bases between. The CDR3 coding sequence is TGTGCCAGCAGTCAGGACATTTATCCCGGGGAGCTGTTTTTT. It specifies CASSQDIYPGELFF.

The chain joins TRBV12-5 to TRBJ2-7; D possibly corresponds to TRBD2 (6 bases). V lost 9 bases and J 0 bases, leaving 27 bases between the germline ends. The CDR3 is 18 residues long. The germline gives CDR1 LGHNT, CDR2 FRNRAP. CDR3 sequence reads: CARDSRGRAGHLSYEQYF. The CDR3, as DNA: TGTGCTAGGGATTCGAGGGGAAGGGCGGGGCACCTCTCCTACGAGCAGTACTTC.

V usage is TRBV3-1 (or the pseudogene TRBV3-2) and J usage is TRBJ1-2, with 7 bases identical to TRBD1. CDR1 is LGHDT, CDR2 YNNKEL, per germline (reference sequence). V lost 1 base to trimming and J lost 1 base; unmatched junction nucleotides: 9. The CDR3 is 17 residues long. CDR3 nucleotide sequence: TGTGCCAGCAGCCAAGGCCTACAGGGGCGATTTAACTATGGCTACACCTTC. Residues: CASSQGLQGRFNYGYTF.

The V and J genes are TRBV20-1 and TRBJ1-2; 7 bases are shared with TRBD1. V shed 6 bases and J 8 bases; nucleotides not matched to a gene: 6. The CDR3 extends over 11 amino acids. Germline values: CDR1 DFQATT, CDR2 SNEGSKA (reference sequence). The CDR3 nucleotides read TGCAGTGCGCGCGGACAGGTCGGCTACACCTTC. This gives the protein CSARGQVGYTF.

The chain combines TRBV7-3 with TRBJ2-5; 8 nucleotides match TRBD2. The CDR3 runs 17 residues. Germline loops: CDR1 SGHTA, CDR2 FQGTGA. Losses at the gene ends were 4 bases for V and 4 bases for J; bases not matched to a gene: 14. Written as DNA, the CDR3 is TGTGCCAGCAGCTCCTTTCCGGGACTAGGACGAGGAGAGACCCAGTACTTC. Protein product: CASSSFPGLGRGETQYF.

The chain carries TRBV10-3 and TRBJ2-1; TRBD2 aligns across 8 bases. V trimming: 2 bases; J trimming: 8 bases; junction bases outside the gene matches: 11. CDR1 ENHRY and CDR2 SYGVKD come from the germline V gene. This CDR3 comprises 16 residues. CDR3: CAISEQLAALGDEQFF. The CDR3, as DNA: TGTGCCATCAGTGAGCAACTAGCGGCCCTAGGAGATGAGCAGTTCTTC.

The V gene is TRBV19, the J gene TRBJ1-2; no firm D call. Trimming cost V 3 bases and J 8 bases, with 10 bases left between them. This CDR3 comprises 12 residues. Germline lookup yields CDR1 LNHDA and CDR2 SQIVND (reference sequence). CDR3 nucleotides: TGTGCCAGTAGTATCGAACTAGGGGGCTACACCTTC. The encoded protein is CASSIELGGYTF. The variable domain in full, completed from reference TRBV19 and TRBJ1-2, reads DGGITQSPKYLFRKEGQNVTLSCEQNLNHDAMYWYRQDPGQGLRLIYYSQIVNDFQKGDIAEGYSVSREKKESFPLTVTSAQKNPTAFYLCASSIELGGYTFGSGTRLTVV.

A few counts support this clone. The gene calls are TRBV7-8 and TRBJ2-1; 9 bases line up with TRBD2. In germline, CDR1 is SGHVS, CDR2 FQNEAQ. The trim removed 7 bases at V and 3 bases at J, leaving 7 bases unmatched. The CDR3 consists of 15 residues. CDR3 DNA: TGTGCCAGCACCCTGGCGGGAGGGCGCTACAATGAGCAGTTCTTC. Its protein is CASTLAGGRYNEQFF.

The J gene is TRBJ1-1, the V gene TRBV19, with 9 positions matching TRBD1. From germline, CDR1 is LNHDA and CDR2 SQIVND (reference sequence). J gave up 1 base and V 2 bases, and 2 bases lay outside the gene matches. CDR3 length equals 15 residues. The CDR3 region has the DNA TGTGCCAGTAGTATATGGACAGGGGCGAACACTGAAGCTTTCTTT. It specifies CASSIWTGANTEAFF.

In its sample, this clone was seen a few times. The V and J genes are TRBV7-9 and TRBJ1-4; 7 positions match TRBD1. Germline lookup yields CDR1 SEHNR and CDR2 FQNEAQ (reference sequence). There are 15 residues in the CDR3. Trimming took 5 bases from V and 3 from J; bases not matched to a gene: 6. CDR3 sequence (DNA): TGTGCCAGCAGCCCGGGACAGTTCCCTAATGAAAAACTGTTTTTT. Translating it yields CASSPGQFPNEKLFF.

V is TRBV28 and J is TRBJ1-1; D not certain. V was clipped by 0 bases and J by 2 bases, with 4 bases between them. The CDR3 covers 13 residues. Looked up from germline, CDR1 is MDHEN and CDR2 is SYDVKM. The CDR3 bases are TGTGCCAGCAGTTTATGGTCTAACACTGAAGCTTTCTTT. This encodes CASSLWSNTEAFF.

The chain uses TRBV7-2 and TRBJ1-1, with 8 positions matching TRBD1. With V trimmed by 5 bases and J by 1 base, 3 bases remained unmatched. The V gene's germline CDR1 is SGHTA and CDR2 FQGNSA. The CDR3 spans 14 residues. The CDR3 sequence: CASSPGQGNTEAFF. The CDR3, as DNA: TGTGCCAGCAGCCCCGGACAGGGGAACACTGAAGCTTTCTTT.

Regarding this clone: One junction end does not reproduce the germline sequence, and a read error may be involved. The chain has TRBV4-1 and TRBJ2-1; 7 bases line up with TRBD2. The CDR3 totals 17 residues. Germline V gives CDR1 MGHRA, CDR2 YSYEKL. CDR3 nucleotide sequence: TGCGCCAGCAGGCAAGGGATCTTGGCGGGAGAGGGGAATGAGCAGTTCTTC. Amino acids: CASRQGILAGEGNEQFF.

V gene TRBV28 combines with J gene TRBJ1-1; 7 nucleotides agree with TRBD1. The germline CDR1 and CDR2 sequences are MDHEN and SYDVKM. This CDR3 spans 14 amino acids. The V segment lost 6 bases and the J segment 7 bases; nucleotides outside the gene matches: 11. Here the CDR3 DNA reads TGTGCCAGCAGCTCACAGGGGCCCAGTTATGAAGCTTTCTTT. It yields the protein CASSSQGPSYEAFF.

The CDR3 here is CASSPRTNMNTEAFF. The CDR3 bases are TGTGCCAGCAGCCCACGGACAAACATGAACACTGAAGCTTTCTTT. The chain recombines TRBV5-6 with TRBJ1-1; D might be TRBD1 (5 bases). The germline V gene encodes CDR1 SGHDT and CDR2 YYEEEE. V was pared by 4 bases and J by 0 bases, with 13 bases between. This CDR3 is built from 15 residues.

The V and J genes are TRBV3-1 (or the pseudogene TRBV3-2) and TRBJ1-4; D gene unclear. Germline V CDR1 and CDR2: LGHDT, YNNKEL (reference sequence). With 0 bases removed from V and 0 bases from J, the gap between germline ends came to 8 bases. The CDR3 spans 16 residues. The CDR3 loop reads CASSQENLATNEKLFF. CDR3 bases: TGTGCCAGCAGCCAAGAAAACCTAGCAACTAATGAAAAACTGTTTTTT.

This rearrangement joins TRBV10-3 to TRBJ2-3; 8 nucleotides line up with TRBD1. This CDR3 contains 15 residues. Germline V gives CDR1 ENHRY, CDR2 SYGVKD. The ends lost 0 bases at V and 2 bases at J; junction bases unmatched: 1. The CDR3 nucleotides read TGTGCCATCAGTGAGTCGGGACAGGCCACAGATACGCAGTATTTT. It translates to CAISESGQATDTQYF.

The chain has TRBV18 and TRBJ1-4; D is unclear. In germline, CDR1 is KGHSH, CDR2 LQKENI. Trimming removed 4 bases at V and 7 bases at J, with 22 bases between. The CDR3 contains 17 residues. The CDR3 region has the DNA TGTGCCAGCTCACGACTCCAAAAGCCTGCGGGTGGTGAAAAACTGTTTTTT. Translated: CASSRLQKPAGGEKLFF.